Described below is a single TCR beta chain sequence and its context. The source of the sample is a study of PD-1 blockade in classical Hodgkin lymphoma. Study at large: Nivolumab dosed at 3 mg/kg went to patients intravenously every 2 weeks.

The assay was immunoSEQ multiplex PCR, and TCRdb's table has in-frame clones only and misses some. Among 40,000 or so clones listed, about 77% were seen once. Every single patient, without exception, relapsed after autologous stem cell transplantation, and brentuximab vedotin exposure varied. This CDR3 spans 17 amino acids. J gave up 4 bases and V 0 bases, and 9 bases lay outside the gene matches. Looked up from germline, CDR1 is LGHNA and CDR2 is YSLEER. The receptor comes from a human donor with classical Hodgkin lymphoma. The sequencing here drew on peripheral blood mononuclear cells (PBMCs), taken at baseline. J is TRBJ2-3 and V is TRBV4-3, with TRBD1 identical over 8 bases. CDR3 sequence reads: CASSQDNDRGIADTQYF. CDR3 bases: TGCGCCAGCAGCCAAGATAACGACAGGGGTATCGCAGATACGCAGTATTTT.